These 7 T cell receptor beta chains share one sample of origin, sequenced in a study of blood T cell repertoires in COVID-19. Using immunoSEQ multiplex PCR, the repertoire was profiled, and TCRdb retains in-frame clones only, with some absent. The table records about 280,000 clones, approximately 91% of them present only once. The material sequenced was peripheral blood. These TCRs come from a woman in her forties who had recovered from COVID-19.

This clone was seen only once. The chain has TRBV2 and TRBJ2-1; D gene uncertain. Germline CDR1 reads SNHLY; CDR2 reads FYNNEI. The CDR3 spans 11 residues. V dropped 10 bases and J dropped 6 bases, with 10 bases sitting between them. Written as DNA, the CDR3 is TGTGCCATCGGAGCGCCCAATGAGCAGTTCTTC. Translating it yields CAIGAPNEQFF.

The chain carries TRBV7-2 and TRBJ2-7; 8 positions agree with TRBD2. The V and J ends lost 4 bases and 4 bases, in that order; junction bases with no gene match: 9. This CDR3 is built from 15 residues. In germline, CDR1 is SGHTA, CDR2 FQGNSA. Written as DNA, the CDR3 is TGTGCCAGCAGCTCTTTACTAGCGGTGGGGTACGAGCAGTACTTC. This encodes CASSSLLAVGYEQYF.

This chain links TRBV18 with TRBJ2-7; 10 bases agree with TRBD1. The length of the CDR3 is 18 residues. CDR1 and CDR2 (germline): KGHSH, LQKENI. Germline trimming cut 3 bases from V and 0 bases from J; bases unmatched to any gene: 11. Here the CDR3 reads CASSPRMMGQGSSYEQYF. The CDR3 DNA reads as TGTGCCAGCTCACCTCGCATGATGGGACAGGGGAGCTCCTACGAGCAGTACTTC. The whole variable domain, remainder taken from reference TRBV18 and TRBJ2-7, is NAGVMQNPRHLVRRRGQEARLRCSPMKGHSHVYWYRQLPEEGLKFMVYLQKENIIDESGMPKERFSAEFPKEGPSILRIQQVVRGDSAAYFCASSPRMMGQGSSYEQYFGPGTRLTVT.

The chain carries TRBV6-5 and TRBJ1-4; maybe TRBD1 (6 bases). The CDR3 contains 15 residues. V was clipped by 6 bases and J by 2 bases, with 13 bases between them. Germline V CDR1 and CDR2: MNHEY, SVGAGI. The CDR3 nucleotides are TGTGCCAGCAGAAAAGTACAGGGCACTAATGAAAAACTGTTTTTT. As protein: CASRKVQGTNEKLFF.

The CDR3 reads CASSLAPRGEQFF. In DNA form, the CDR3 reads TGTGCCAGTAGTCTTGCGCCTAGAGGTGAGCAGTTCTTC. The genes are TRBV19 and TRBJ2-1; D is uncertain. V gave up 5 bases and J gave up 9 bases, with 14 bases separating them. The CDR3 length is 13 residues. In germline, CDR1 is LNHDA, CDR2 SQIVND (reference sequence).

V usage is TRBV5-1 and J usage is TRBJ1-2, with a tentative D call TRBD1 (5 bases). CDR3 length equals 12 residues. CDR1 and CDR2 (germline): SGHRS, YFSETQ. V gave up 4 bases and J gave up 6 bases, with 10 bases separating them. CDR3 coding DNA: TGCGCCAGCAGCGCGCAGGGTGATGGCTACACCTTC. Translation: CASSAQGDGYTF.

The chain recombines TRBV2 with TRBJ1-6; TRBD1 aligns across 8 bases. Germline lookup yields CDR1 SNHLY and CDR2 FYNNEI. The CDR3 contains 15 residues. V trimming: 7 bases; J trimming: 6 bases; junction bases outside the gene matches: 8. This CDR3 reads CASIFGTGANSPLHF. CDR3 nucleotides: TGTGCCAGCATATTCGGGACAGGAGCTAATTCACCCCTCCACTTT.